This T cell receptor beta chain originates from a study of response to subunit inactivated influenza vaccine. Study outcomes and limitations: Each seasonal flu vaccination may recruit only limited new T cells, authors suggested.

V lost 5 bases and J 5 bases, leaving 11 bases between the germline ends. The CDR3 covers 12 residues. Per germline, CDR1 SGHRS and CDR2 YFSETQ. TCRdb used MiXCR to reprocess the RT-PCR reads, holding one entry per CDR3 protein. This sample has about 180,000 distinct CDR3 sequences, with nearly 9.5% found just once. This clonotype was observed many times. The target antigen is unknown. The TCR sequence derives from a man aged 50 or older who received an inactivated influenza vaccine. Here the sequenced sample was non-naive T cells sorted from PBMCs, taken on the day of vaccination. The V and J genes are TRBV5-1 and TRBJ2-7; a weak D match, TRBD1 (5 bases). DNA of the CDR3: TGCGCCAGCAGTACGCAGGGAAACGAGCAGTACTTC. It encodes CASSTQGNEQYF.